These 22 T cell receptor beta chains came from one sample sequenced in a study of beta chain features in type 1 diabetes. Expressed TCRB transcripts were sequenced because the entire RNA isolate underwent reverse transcription. TCRdb's table, derived via immunoSEQ multiplex PCR, lists solely in-frame clones and lacks some. The sample includes 120,000 to 150,000 clones, about 9.4% of them seen just once. The sequencing input was naive CD4+ T cells from blood. The receptor set was obtained from a young man in good health.

The chain has TRBV19 and TRBJ1-2; the D gene is possibly TRBD1 (5 bases). The germline V gene encodes CDR1 LNHDA and CDR2 SQIVND (reference sequence). This CDR3 spans 14 amino acids. V shed 4 bases and J shed 1 base, with 10 bases lying between them. CDR3 sequence reads: CASSNRQGNYGYTF. In nucleotides, the CDR3 is TGTGCCAGTAGTAACCGGCAGGGTAACTATGGCTACACCTTC. Variable domain in full (rest from reference TRBV19 and TRBJ1-2): DGGITQSPKYLFRKEGQNVTLSCEQNLNHDAMYWYRQDPGQGLRLIYYSQIVNDFQKGDIAEGYSVSREKKESFPLTVTSAQKNPTAFYLCASSNRQGNYGYTFGSGTRLTVV.

This clone was counted a few times. The chain is built from TRBV28 and TRBJ2-5, with TRBD2 matching over 7 bases. The length of the CDR3 is 14 residues. V was pared by 4 bases and J by 4 bases, with 6 bases of the junction left unmatched. The germline gives CDR1 MDHEN, CDR2 SYDVKM. CDR3 loop: CASSSSGPGETQYF. DNA of the CDR3: TGTGCCAGCAGTTCTAGCGGACCTGGAGAGACCCAGTACTTC.

The rearrangement links TRBV6-1 to TRBJ2-2; 11 bases are a match to TRBD1. CDR1 and CDR2 (germline): MNHNS, SASEGT. The CDR3 consists of 15 residues. The ends lost 5 bases at V and 7 bases at J; junction bases unmatched: 6. The CDR3 sequence: CASSSRTGGDGELFF. The DNA of the CDR3 is TGTGCCAGCAGTTCTCGGACAGGGGGCGACGGGGAGCTGTTTTTT.

In its sample, this clone was seen a few times. This chain joins TRBV19 and TRBJ1-1; a weak D match, TRBD1 (5 bases). CDR1 and CDR2 from the germline V gene are LNHDA and SQIVND (reference sequence). V gave up 7 bases and J gave up 1 base, with 13 bases separating them. This CDR3 is built from 14 residues. The CDR3 loop is CASKAGPANTEAFF. The DNA of the CDR3 is TGTGCCAGTAAGGCGGGGCCCGCGAACACTGAAGCTTTCTTT.

Many counts were recorded for this clone. V is TRBV19 and J is TRBJ2-7, with 7 bases matching TRBD1. The CDR3 spans 12 residues. After removal of 10 bases from V and 1 base from J, the junction contained 4 bases not matched to a gene. The germline V gene encodes CDR1 LNHDA and CDR2 SQIVND (reference sequence). The CDR3 loop reads CATTGESYEQYF. The CDR3, as DNA: TGTGCCACCACAGGGGAGTCCTACGAGCAGTACTTC.

In this sample, this clone turned up many times. This rearrangement joins TRBV7-2 to TRBJ1-6; 7 bases align to TRBD1. Germline V gives CDR1 SGHTA, CDR2 FQGNSA. V shed 8 bases, J shed 10 bases, and the junction held 11 bases outside the gene matches. This CDR3 region has 14 residues. CDR3: CASGDRVSWSPLHF. DNA for the CDR3: TGTGCCAGCGGAGACAGGGTATCTTGGTCACCCCTCCACTTT.

The rearrangement joins TRBV11-1 to TRBJ2-7, with D uncertain. The CDR3 length is 15 residues. Trimming took off 4 bases at V and 2 bases at J, with 15 bases between the two ends. In germline, CDR1 is SGHAT, CDR2 FQDESV (reference sequence). CDR3 loop: CASSSNPYNPYEQYF. DNA for the CDR3: TGTGCCAGCAGCTCTAACCCATATAACCCCTACGAGCAGTACTTC.

The genes are TRBV6-1 and TRBJ2-1; 9 bases fit TRBD1. Germline assignment: CDR1 MNHNS and CDR2 SASEGT. CDR3 length: 16 amino acids. The trim removed 3 bases at V and 6 bases at J, leaving 9 bases unmatched. CDR3 region: CASSDNVGQGRNEQFF. The CDR3 bases are TGTGCCAGCAGTGACAATGTGGGACAGGGTCGCAATGAGCAGTTCTTC.

The chain employs TRBV2 and TRBJ2-5; 7 bases agree with TRBD1. The CDR3 has 13 residues. The germline CDR1 and CDR2 sequences are SNHLY and FYNNEI. V shed 4 bases, J shed 5 bases, and the junction held 4 bases outside the gene matches. CDR3: CASSVDRVETQYF. DNA for the CDR3: TGTGCCAGCAGTGTAGACAGGGTCGAGACCCAGTACTTC.

The chain joins TRBV11-2 to TRBJ2-5; tentative D call: TRBD1 (5 bases). Germline V lookup: CDR1 SGHAT, CDR2 FQNNGV. The CDR3 is 13 amino acids. Trimming took off 4 bases at V and 7 bases at J, with 13 bases between the two ends. The CDR3 here is CASSSGRQTTQYF. DNA of the CDR3: TGTGCCAGCAGCTCAGGGCGTCAAACGACCCAGTACTTC.

The chain is built from TRBV27 and TRBJ2-1, with a possible D match to TRBD1 (6 bases). Looked up from germline, CDR1 is MNHEY and CDR2 is SMNVEV (reference sequence). The CDR3 runs to 14 residues. The V and J ends lost 5 bases and 7 bases respectively, with 15 bases between them. Written as DNA, the CDR3 is TGTGCCAGCAGTCAGGACAGCCCCGGGAATGAGCAGTTCTTC. Translated: CASSQDSPGNEQFF.

This chain uses TRBV5-4 with TRBJ2-5; 7 positions agree with TRBD1. The tail of the sequence fits TRBJ2-7 better, so the J call may be wrong. In germline, CDR1 is SGHNT, CDR2 YYREEE (reference sequence). CDR3 length: 15 amino acids. Written as DNA, the CDR3 is TGTGCCAGCAGCTTGTTTGGGACAGCGCCCTACGAGCAGTACTTC. It encodes CASSLFGTAPYEQYF.

This clone was recorded a few times. The V and J genes are TRBV4-1 and TRBJ2-7; 7 bases are a match to TRBD1. Germline CDR1 reads MGHRA; CDR2 reads YSYEKL. The V gene end was trimmed by 4 bases and the J gene end by 4 bases; junction bases not matched to a gene: 4. The CDR3 length is 13 residues. In DNA, the CDR3 is TGCGCCAGCAGCCTCACAGGGGTTTACGAGCAGTACTTC. Its translation is CASSLTGVYEQYF.

The chain is built from TRBV6-7 and TRBJ1-4, with TRBD1 identical over 9 bases. TRBV6-7 is placed among ORFs of uncertain function. V lost 4 bases to trimming and J lost 4 bases; unmatched junction nucleotides: 13. The CDR3 is 18 amino acids. The CDR3: CASSFRQGEAFGNEKLFF. The CDR3, as DNA: TGTGCCAGCAGTTTTCGACAGGGGGAGGCTTTCGGTAATGAAAAACTGTTTTTT.

There are a few counts of this clone. The J gene is TRBJ2-1, the V gene TRBV29-1, with 10 bases matching TRBD2. The V gene's germline CDR1 is SQVTM and CDR2 ANQGSEA. The trim removed 3 bases at V and 2 bases at J, leaving 1 base unmatched. The CDR3 length is 14 residues. CDR3 coding DNA: TGCAGCGTTGACGGGACTAGCGCCTACAATGAGCAGTTCTTC. Encoded protein: CSVDGTSAYNEQFF.

This clone turned up a few times. The chain uses TRBV10-2 and TRBJ2-7; 7 nucleotides line up with TRBD1. The V gene end was trimmed by 6 bases and the J gene end by 2 bases; junction bases not matched to a gene: 1. CDR1 and CDR2 from the germline V gene are WSHSY and SAAADI. The CDR3 spans 12 residues. CDR3 region: CASRGTAYEQYF. In nucleotides, the CDR3 is TGCGCCAGCAGGGGGACAGCCTACGAGCAGTACTTC.

CDR3 in amino acids: CASSLVAGATGGTQYF. The DNA of the CDR3 is TGTGCCAGCAGTTTAGTAGCGGGGGCAACCGGGGGGACCCAGTACTTC. The V and J genes are TRBV28 and TRBJ2-5; TRBD2 matches 9 bases. CDR1 and CDR2 from the germline V gene are MDHEN and SYDVKM. J was trimmed by 7 bases and V by 2 bases; bases with no gene match: 11. The CDR3 sequence is 16 residues long.

V and J are TRBV7-3 and TRBJ2-2; 8 bases align to TRBD1. Germline CDR1 is SGHTA and CDR2 is FQGTGA. CDR3 length: 15 amino acids. The V segment lost 2 bases and the J segment 2 bases; nucleotides outside the gene matches: 1. CDR3 bases: TGTGCCAGCAGCTTAGGACAGGGAAACACCGGGGAGCTGTTTTTT. Translation gives CASSLGQGNTGELFF.

In its sample, this clone was seen many times. The rearrangement joins TRBV29-1 to TRBJ2-7; D is unresolved. V was shortened by 3 bases and J by 4 bases, with 13 bases between the two germline ends. This CDR3 is 13 amino acids long. In germline, CDR1 is SQVTM, CDR2 ANQGSEA. The CDR3: CSVDSGFGYEQYF. CDR3 DNA: TGCAGCGTTGATAGTGGGTTCGGGTACGAGCAGTACTTC.

The J gene is TRBJ1-1, the V gene TRBV30; D gene unclear. The germline V gene encodes CDR1 GTSNPN and CDR2 SVGIG (reference sequence). The CDR3 sequence is 13 residues long. V lost 2 bases to trimming and J lost 3 bases, with 10 bases between them. CDR3 nucleotide sequence: TGTGCCTGGAGTCAAGGGAGCTACACTGAAGCTTTCTTT. Protein: CAWSQGSYTEAFF.

The chain combines TRBV27 with TRBJ1-2, with TRBD1 matching over 9 bases. Germline lookup yields CDR1 MNHEY and CDR2 SMNVEV (reference sequence). The CDR3 is made up of 15 amino acids. J lost 8 bases, V lost 6 bases, and 13 bases had no gene match. Written as DNA, the CDR3 is TGTGCCAGCAGCAGCGGGACAGGGTACCTCTACGGCTACACCTTC. It codes for CASSSGTGYLYGYTF.

The chain carries TRBV7-9 and TRBJ2-3; 11 bases map to TRBD2. CDR1 and CDR2 (germline): SEHNR, FQNEAQ (reference sequence). V shed 5 bases and J 4 bases; nucleotides not matched to a gene: 8. The CDR3 is made up of 16 amino acids. The CDR3 loop reads CASSPGSGGAPDTQYF. DNA for the CDR3: TGTGCCAGCAGCCCCGGTAGCGGGGGGGCCCCAGATACGCAGTATTTT.